A single sample is the source of the 23 T cell receptor beta chains below, sequenced in a study of T cell responses to AZD1222 COVID-19 vaccine. Measured with immunoSEQ multiplex PCR; TCRdb has only the in-frame clones, and not every one. The data show fewer than 110,000 clones, roughly nine tenths seen once. Here the sequenced sample was peripheral blood, taken 28 days after the second AZD1222 dose. The receptors were sampled from an adult who received the AZD1222 COVID-19 vaccine.

The J gene is TRBJ2-1, the V gene TRBV5-1, with 14 positions matching TRBD2. CDR3 length equals 17 residues. V trimming: 4 bases; J trimming: 10 bases; junction bases outside the gene matches: 13. The V gene's germline CDR1 is SGHRS and CDR2 YFSETQ. The CDR3 sequence is CASSAWTGTSGGGEQFF. The CDR3 region has the DNA TGCGCCAGCAGCGCCTGGACCGGGACTAGCGGGGGTGGCGAGCAGTTCTTC.

V is TRBV7-6 and J is TRBJ2-7; the D gene is possibly TRBD1 (6 bases). The ends were cut back, 2 bases at V and 2 bases at J, with 13 bases in the middle. The CDR3 consists of 15 residues. Germline V gives CDR1 SGHVS, CDR2 FNYEAQ. The CDR3 coding sequence is TGTGCCAGCAGCTTATCGACAGGCGCTACCTACGAGCAGTACTTC. This encodes CASSLSTGATYEQYF. The whole variable domain, remainder taken from reference TRBV7-6 and TRBJ2-7, is GAGVSQSPRYKVTKRGQDVALRCDPISGHVSLYWYRQALGQGPEFLTYFNYEAQQDKSGLPNDRFSAERPEGSISTLTIQRTEQRDSAMYRCASSLSTGATYEQYFGPGTRLTVT.

The chain is built from TRBV6-5 and TRBJ1-2, with 7 bases fitting TRBD1. Trimming removed 5 bases from V and 4 bases from J; junction bases left unmatched: 10. Germline CDR1 and CDR2: MNHEY and SVGAGI. The CDR3 totals 15 residues. The CDR3 protein is CASSPGTALPYGYTF. The CDR3 bases are TGTGCCAGCAGTCCCGGGACAGCGCTCCCCTATGGCTACACCTTC.

V is TRBV5-6 and J is TRBJ2-2; TRBD1 matches at 7 bases. The CDR3 contains 14 residues. In germline, CDR1 is SGHDT, CDR2 YYEEEE. V was clipped by 4 bases and J by 7 bases; unmatched bases: 7. CDR3 residues: CASSQGTVSGELFF. In nucleotides, the CDR3 is TGTGCCAGCAGCCAAGGGACAGTAAGCGGGGAGCTGTTTTTT.

V usage is TRBV6-5 and J usage is TRBJ2-7; 7 positions match TRBD1. Unmatched junction bases numbered 6, after V lost 2 bases and J lost 5 bases. CDR1 is MNHEY, CDR2 SVGAGI, per germline. The CDR3 length is 14 residues. The CDR3 sequence: CASSYRATGNEQYF. In nucleotides, the CDR3 is TGTGCCAGCAGTTACCGGGCGACAGGGAACGAGCAGTACTTC.

This clone was seen once. CDR3 amino acids: CASSRTTGSAYGYTF. The CDR3 nucleotides read TGTGCCAGCAGTCGGACGACAGGGTCGGCCTATGGCTACACCTTC. The J gene is TRBJ1-2, the V gene TRBV6-5, with 7 bases aligning to TRBD1. The V and J ends lost 5 bases and 4 bases, in that order; junction bases with no gene match: 10. The CDR3 contains 15 residues. Looked up from germline, CDR1 is MNHEY and CDR2 is SVGAGI.

The chain joins TRBV5-1 to TRBJ2-1, with 7 bases aligning to TRBD2. CDR3 length: 15 amino acids. Germline-derived CDR1 and CDR2 are SGHRS and YFSETQ. V shed 4 bases and J 1 base; nucleotides not matched to a gene: 5. CDR3 sequence (DNA): TGCGCCAGCAGCGCGTGGGGAGGGTCCTACAATGAGCAGTTCTTC. Translating it yields CASSAWGGSYNEQFF.

V is TRBV4-2 and J is TRBJ2-7, with D unclear. CDR1 LGHNA and CDR2 YNFKEQ come from the germline V gene. V dropped 0 bases and J dropped 2 bases, with 8 bases sitting between them. There are 14 residues in the CDR3. CDR3 loop: CASSQDMAAYEQYF. DNA for the CDR3: TGTGCCAGCAGCCAAGATATGGCAGCCTACGAGCAGTACTTC.

This chain connects TRBV11-2 to TRBJ1-5, with D possibly TRBD1 on 6 matching bases. Per the germline V gene, CDR1 is SGHAT and CDR2 is FQNNGV. Trimming shortened V by 4 bases and J by 4 bases, and 14 bases separated the two germline ends. There are 15 residues in the CDR3. CDR3 loop: CASSSTMGANQPQHF. The CDR3 DNA follows: TGTGCCAGCAGCTCAACTATGGGGGCAAATCAGCCCCAGCATTTT.

For the CDR3, the DNA is TGTGCCAGCAGTCCCAGGGCAGCGGATTCACCCCTCCACTTT. Translation gives CASSPRAADSPLHF. The chain carries TRBV6-5 and TRBJ1-6; D is perhaps TRBD1 (5 bases). Trimming stripped 5 bases from V and 8 bases from J, with 13 bases between. The CDR3 length is 14 residues. Germline CDR1 reads MNHEY; CDR2 reads SVGAGI.

The CDR3 DNA reads TGTGCCAGCAGTACGGTCTACGAGCAGTACTTC. Translating gives CASSTVYEQYF. The J gene is TRBJ2-7, the V gene TRBV7-2; D is uncertain. Germline V lookup: CDR1 SGHTA, CDR2 FQGNSA. Trimming removed 6 bases at V and 3 bases at J, with 6 bases between. The length of the CDR3 is 11 residues.

The chain uses TRBV5-4 and TRBJ2-3, with D possibly being TRBD2 (6 bases). V shed 0 bases and J shed 0 bases, with 8 bases lying between them. CDR3 size: 15 residues. The germline V gene has CDR1 SGHNT and CDR2 YYREEE (reference sequence). The chain's CDR3 is CASSLGGVSTDTQYF. In nucleotides, the CDR3 is TGTGCCAGCAGCTTGGGCGGGGTTAGCACAGATACGCAGTATTTT.

This chain joins TRBV29-1 and TRBJ1-1; D gene unclear. Trimming removed 2 bases from V and 1 base from J, with 8 bases in between. The CDR3 covers 13 residues. Germline CDR1 reads SQVTM; CDR2 reads ANQGSEA. The CDR3 sequence: CSVERRQNTEAFF. DNA for the CDR3: TGCAGCGTTGAAAGGCGCCAGAACACTGAAGCTTTCTTT.

This clone was picked up one time. This chain joins TRBV6-2 or TRBV6-3 and TRBJ1-2; D not resolved. The CDR3 runs to 13 residues. Germline-derived CDR1 and CDR2 are MNHEY and SVGEGT. V shed 5 bases and J shed 0 bases, with 7 bases lying between them. The CDR3 nucleotides read TGTGCCAGCAGTCACACAGCTAACTATGGCTACACCTTC. It is translated as CASSHTANYGYTF.

V gene TRBV2 combines with J gene TRBJ1-4; 8 bases map to TRBD1. This CDR3 has 13 amino acids. V was clipped by 7 bases and J by 8 bases; unmatched bases: 6. The germline CDR1 and CDR2 sequences are SNHLY and FYNNEI. In nucleotides, the CDR3 is TGTGCCAGCACTCTGGACAGGGACGAAAAACTGTTTTTT. As protein: CASTLDRDEKLFF. Full variable domain (outside the CDR3, taken from reference TRBV2 and TRBJ1-4): EPEVTQTPSHQVTQMGQEVILRCVPISNHLYFYWYRQILGQKVEFLVSFYNNEISEKSEIFDDQFSVERPDGSNFTLKIRSTKLEDSAMYFCASTLDRDEKLFFGSGTQLSVL.

The chain joins TRBV7-2 to TRBJ1-2; D call uncertain. The V gene lost 4 bases and the J gene lost 4 bases, with 16 bases spanning the gap. This CDR3 comprises 15 residues. Germline CDR1 is SGHTA and CDR2 is FQGNSA. The CDR3, as DNA: TGTGCCAGCAGCTCCACCTCGGTAGACCCCTATGGCTACACCTTC. Its protein product is CASSSTSVDPYGYTF.

This sequence joins TRBV18 and TRBJ1-5; the match to TRBD1 covers 11 bases. This CDR3 spans 18 amino acids. J was trimmed by 4 bases and V by 0 bases; bases with no gene match: 8. In germline, CDR1 is KGHSH, CDR2 LQKENI. CDR3 amino acids: CASSPPGTGGIRNQPQHF. DNA for the CDR3: TGTGCCAGCTCACCACCGGGGACAGGGGGAATAAGGAATCAGCCCCAGCATTTT. Variable domain in full (rest from reference TRBV18 and TRBJ1-5): NAGVMQNPRHLVRRRGQEARLRCSPMKGHSHVYWYRQLPEEGLKFMVYLQKENIIDESGMPKERFSAEFPKEGPSILRIQQVVRGDSAAYFCASSPPGTGGIRNQPQHFGDGTRLSIL.

This clone has just one count. This chain uses TRBV19 with TRBJ2-5, with 7 nucleotides matching TRBD1. Germline CDR1 and CDR2: LNHDA and SQIVND (reference sequence). The V gene end was trimmed by 3 bases and the J gene end by 2 bases; junction bases not matched to a gene: 6. This CDR3 contains 15 residues. CDR3 nucleotide sequence: TGTGCCAGTAGTATGGGGACAGACCCTCAAGAGACCCAGTACTTC. This encodes CASSMGTDPQETQYF.

This chain uses TRBV5-1 with TRBJ2-1; 8 bases map to TRBD2. Germline CDR1 is SGHRS and CDR2 is YFSETQ. The CDR3 loop spans 15 amino acids. V lost 0 bases and J lost 5; bases outside the gene matches: 4. CDR3 in amino acids: CASSLGSGVNNEQFF. CDR3 coding DNA: TGCGCCAGCAGCTTGGGTAGCGGGGTCAACAATGAGCAGTTCTTC.

This chain joins TRBV4-1 and TRBJ2-7, with D possibly matching TRBD1 (5 bases). The CDR3 sequence is 16 residues long. Trimming took 4 bases from V and 0 from J, leaving 16 bases between them. The germline gives CDR1 MGHRA, CDR2 YSYEKL. CDR3 sequence (DNA): TGCGCCAGCAGCCCCGAGTTGGGGCCCGGCTCCTACGAGCAGTACTTC. Translating gives CASSPELGPGSYEQYF.

CDR3 coding DNA: TGTGCCAGCAGCTCCGGGACTAGCGGATTTCGGGAGACCCAGTACTTC. Translating it yields CASSSGTSGFRETQYF. V is TRBV9 and J is TRBJ2-5; TRBD2 agrees at 11 bases. This CDR3 region has 16 residues. With V trimmed by 4 bases and J by 5 bases, 10 bases remained unmatched. CDR1 is SGDLS, CDR2 YYNGEE, per germline.

The chain has TRBV27 and TRBJ1-6, with D tentatively TRBD1 (5 bases). The CDR3 runs 16 residues. V lost 3 bases and J 7 bases, leaving 16 bases between the germline ends. CDR1 MNHEY and CDR2 SMNVEV come from the germline V gene (reference sequence). The CDR3 loop is CASSFIRGVQNSPLHF. The CDR3 bases are TGTGCCAGCAGTTTTATTAGAGGGGTACAAAATTCACCCCTCCACTTT.

The V gene is TRBV28, the J gene TRBJ2-7; D is perhaps TRBD1 (5 bases). Germline CDR1 MDHEN, CDR2 SYDVKM. Trimming took 3 bases from V and 1 from J, leaving 19 bases between them. The CDR3 has 17 residues. CDR3 protein: CASSFALSGLGSYEQYF. For the CDR3, the DNA is TGTGCCAGCAGTTTCGCCTTGTCAGGGTTGGGATCCTACGAGCAGTACTTC.